These 13 T cell receptor beta chains came from one sample sequenced in a study of T cell responses to AZD1222 COVID-19 vaccine. Some clones are missing from TCRdb's copy, which holds only in-frame ones; the method was immunoSEQ multiplex PCR. The sample yields 95,000 to 110,000 clones, about 93% seen once. The source was peripheral blood, collected 28 days after the second AZD1222 dose. These receptors all come from an adult who received the AZD1222 COVID-19 vaccine.

The V and J genes are TRBV6-1 and TRBJ1-5; a weak D match, TRBD1 (6 bases). The CDR3 consists of 16 residues. The germline gives CDR1 MNHNS, CDR2 SASEGT. V was trimmed by 0 bases and J by 7 bases, leaving 16 bases between them. The CDR3 DNA reads TGTGCCAGCAGTGAAGCCCCACAGGGAGTAAGGCAGCCCCAGCATTTT. It is translated as CASSEAPQGVRQPQHF.

The J gene is TRBJ2-2, the V gene TRBV5-1; 12 positions agree with TRBD1. The CDR3 contains 16 residues. Germline CDR1 is SGHRS and CDR2 is YFSETQ. Germline trimming cut 0 bases from V and 4 bases from J; bases unmatched to any gene: 1. The CDR3: CASSLGDRGLTGELFF. In DNA form, the CDR3 reads TGCGCCAGCAGCTTGGGGGACAGGGGGCTCACCGGGGAGCTGTTTTTT. Full variable domain (outside the CDR3, taken from reference TRBV5-1 and TRBJ2-2): KAGVTQTPRYLIKTRGQQVTLSCSPISGHRSVSWYQQTPGQGLQFLFEYFSETQRNKGNFPGRFSGRQFSNSRSEMNVSTLELGDSALYLCASSLGDRGLTGELFFGEGSRLTVL.

The genes are TRBV19 and TRBJ2-2; TRBD2 matches 9 bases. The CDR3 runs to 15 residues. Germline CDR1 LNHDA, CDR2 SQIVND (reference sequence). After removal of 4 bases from V and 5 bases from J, the junction contained 5 bases not matched to a gene. The CDR3 region has the DNA TGTGCCAGTAGTAGCGGGAGGGCACAAACCGGGGAGCTGTTTTTT. Protein sequence: CASSSGRAQTGELFF. Supplemented by reference TRBV19 and TRBJ2-2, the full variable domain reads DGGITQSPKYLFRKEGQNVTLSCEQNLNHDAMYWYRQDPGQGLRLIYYSQIVNDFQKGDIAEGYSVSREKKESFPLTVTSAQKNPTAFYLCASSSGRAQTGELFFGEGSRLTVL.

The chain employs TRBV28 and TRBJ1-5; D gene unclear. Trimming took 7 bases from V and 0 from J, leaving 10 bases between them. Per germline, CDR1 MDHEN and CDR2 SYDVKM. The CDR3 totals 14 residues. CDR3 in DNA: TGTGCCAGCAAGTCAGTCTATAGCAATCAGCCCCAGCATTTT. Protein: CASKSVYSNQPQHF.

This chain joins TRBV5-6 and TRBJ1-6; D not certain. With 3 bases removed from V and 2 bases from J, the gap between germline ends came to 12 bases. Germline V gene lookup returns CDR1 SGHDT and CDR2 YYEEEE. This CDR3 has 16 residues. The CDR3 DNA sequence: TGTGCCAGCAGCTCAGTCGGAGGCGCCTATAATTCACCCCTCCACTTT. It yields the protein CASSSVGGAYNSPLHF. The entire variable domain, with the rest obtained from reference TRBV5-6 and TRBJ1-6, is as follows: DAGVTQSPTHLIKTRGQQVTLRCSPKSGHDTVSWYQQALGQGPQFIFQYYEEEERQRGNFPDRFSGHQFPNYSSELNVNALLLGDSALYLCASSSVGGAYNSPLHFGNGTRLTVT.

This chain connects TRBV10-2 to TRBJ2-2, with D perhaps assigned TRBD1 or TRBD2 (5 bases each). The CDR3 has 15 amino acids. Deletions cut 6 bases from V and 5 bases from J, with 16 bases between. The germline CDR1 and CDR2 sequences are WSHSY and SAAADI. DNA of the CDR3: TGCGCCAGCAGGCGATCCGGGACCGAGACCGGGGAGCTGTTTTTT. Amino acids: CASRRSGTETGELFF.

The rearrangement uses TRBV6-6 and TRBJ2-1; D is possibly TRBD1 (5 bases). Trimming left V 7 bases short and J 7 bases short, with 17 bases between. This CDR3 is built from 14 residues. The germline V gene has CDR1 MNHNY and CDR2 SVGAGI (reference sequence). CDR3 amino acids: CASNLGPSGNEQFF. In DNA form, the CDR3 reads TGTGCCAGCAACTTAGGACCCTCAGGGAATGAGCAGTTCTTC.

The chain is built from TRBV11-2 and TRBJ1-2; tentative D call: TRBD1 (6 bases). Germline V gene lookup returns CDR1 SGHAT and CDR2 FQNNGV. V lost 2 bases, J lost 4 bases, and 11 bases lay in between. The CDR3 consists of 14 residues. The CDR3: CASSLFQGGYGYTF. CDR3 bases: TGTGCCAGCAGCTTATTCCAAGGGGGCTATGGCTACACCTTC.

The genes are TRBV6-2 or TRBV6-3 and TRBJ2-3, with D perhaps TRBD2 (5 bases). Trimming took 0 bases from V and 3 from J, leaving 13 bases between them. The germline gives CDR1 MNHEY, CDR2 SVGEGT. The CDR3 has 16 residues. The CDR3: CASSYSLGELTDTQYF. The CDR3 DNA follows: TGTGCCAGCAGTTACTCGCTGGGAGAACTGACAGATACGCAGTATTTT.

This chain connects TRBV2 to TRBJ1-6, with D hard to call. The CDR3 is 13 amino acids. V dropped 8 bases and J dropped 6 bases, with 11 bases sitting between them. The V gene's germline CDR1 is SNHLY and CDR2 FYNNEI. The CDR3 here is CASLLAVNSPLHF. The CDR3 region has the DNA TGTGCCAGCCTTTTGGCAGTTAATTCACCCCTCCACTTT.

V usage is TRBV3-1 (or the pseudogene TRBV3-2) and J usage is TRBJ2-1, with D possibly called TRBD1 or TRBD2 (5 bases each). The V end was cut by 4 bases, the J end by 3 bases, with 7 bases between. CDR1 and CDR2 from the germline V gene are LGHDT and YNNKEL (reference sequence). The CDR3 sequence is 13 residues long. The CDR3 here is CASSRDHYNEQFF. In nucleotides, the CDR3 is TGTGCCAGCAGCCGGGACCACTACAATGAGCAGTTCTTC.

V and J are TRBV7-6 and TRBJ2-2; no firm D call. The CDR3 length is 15 residues. V was shortened by 4 bases and J by 6 bases, with 15 bases between the two germline ends. The germline gives CDR1 SGHVS, CDR2 FNYEAQ. CDR3 sequence: CASSSPAVRAGELFF. The CDR3 DNA reads as TGTGCCAGCAGCTCCCCAGCAGTTAGGGCCGGGGAGCTGTTTTTT. Filled out from reference TRBV7-6 and TRBJ2-2, the complete variable domain reads GAGVSQSPRYKVTKRGQDVALRCDPISGHVSLYWYRQALGQGPEFLTYFNYEAQQDKSGLPNDRFSAERPEGSISTLTIQRTEQRDSAMYRCASSSPAVRAGELFFGEGSRLTVL.

The chain uses TRBV7-9 and TRBJ1-1; possibly TRBD1 for D (6 bases). The CDR3 runs 18 residues. Germline CDR1 reads SEHNR; CDR2 reads FQNEAQ (reference sequence). Trimming cost V 4 bases and J 0 bases, with 21 bases left between them. The CDR3 here is CASSSPTGARWMNTEAFF. The CDR3 DNA is TGTGCCAGCAGCTCCCCCACGGGGGCGCGTTGGATGAACACTGAAGCTTTCTTT.